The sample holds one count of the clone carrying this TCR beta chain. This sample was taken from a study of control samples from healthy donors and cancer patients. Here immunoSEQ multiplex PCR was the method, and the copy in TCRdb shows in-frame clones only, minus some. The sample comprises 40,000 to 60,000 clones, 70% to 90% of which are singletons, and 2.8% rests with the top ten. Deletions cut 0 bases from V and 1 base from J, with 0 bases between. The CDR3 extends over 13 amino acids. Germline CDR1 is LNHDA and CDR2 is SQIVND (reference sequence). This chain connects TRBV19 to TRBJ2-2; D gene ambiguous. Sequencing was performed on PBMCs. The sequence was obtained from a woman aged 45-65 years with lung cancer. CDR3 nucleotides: TGTGCCAGTAGTATAGAGAACACCGGGGAGCTGTTTTTT. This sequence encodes CASSIENTGELFF.